The clone carrying this T cell receptor beta chain was picked up many times. Time point specified: blood at routine non-recurrence follow-up after resection. TCRs were sequenced from unsorted whole RNA of tumor, nontumor lung or PBMC. These data belong to a study of spatial heterogeneity in lung cancer. Germline-derived CDR1 and CDR2 are ENHRY and SYGVKD. The CDR3 length is 14 residues. V was pared by 4 bases and J by 0 bases, with 4 bases between. In TCRdb, the 5' RACE reads were re-called with MiXCR into one record per CDR3 protein. Counted here are more than 40,000 distinct CDR3 sequences, 22% occurring once; the ten biggest clones make up less than 9.5%.

Here the sequenced sample was PBMCs, taken at follow-up. The chain uses TRBV10-3 and TRBJ2-6; no clear D. The TCR comes from a female donor with early-stage non-small cell lung cancer. CDR3 DNA sequence: TGTGCCATCAGTGGCGACTCTGGGGCCAACGTCCTGACTTTC. It codes for CAISGDSGANVLTF.